These 19 T cell receptor beta chains share one sample of origin, sequenced in a study of graft-versus-host responses after intestinal transplantation. Their antigen targets remain unknown. Assay: immunoSEQ multiplex PCR; the TCRdb copy retains only in-frame clones and omits some. The sample consists of some 140,000 clones, over 90% of them appearing once. Sequencing used unstimulated CD4+ T cells sorted from spleen or lymph node cells, obtained before intestinal transplant. The receptors shown here come from a human donor who received an intestinal transplant.

The chain employs TRBV5-1 and TRBJ2-7, with D maybe TRBD1 (6 bases). The CDR3 sequence is 13 residues long. The ends were cut back, 4 bases at V and 7 bases at J, with 15 bases in the middle. In germline, CDR1 is SGHRS, CDR2 YFSETQ. The CDR3 protein is CASSAAKGQEQYF. The CDR3 nucleotides are TGCGCCAGCAGCGCCGCAAAAGGACAGGAGCAGTACTTC.

This chain joins TRBV21-1 and TRBJ1-3. TRBV21-1 is assigned pseudogene status. The length of the CDR3 is 16 residues. Here the CDR3 reads CASRSRGKLAGNTIYF. CDR3 in DNA: TGTGCCAGCAGATCGAGGGGTAAGTTGGCTGGAAACACCATATATTTT.

This chain uses TRBV5-6 with TRBJ2-7, with D tentatively TRBD2 (5 bases). Germline CDR1 and CDR2: SGHDT and YYEEEE. Trimming removed 1 base at V and 2 bases at J, with 7 bases between. This CDR3 is 13 amino acids long. As DNA, the CDR3 is TGTGCCAGCAGCTTGAGCGGAACCTACGAGCAGTACTTC. Protein product: CASSLSGTYEQYF.

This sequence joins TRBV6-5 and TRBJ2-1; D gene ambiguous. The V end was cut by 8 bases, the J end by 0 bases, with 8 bases between. CDR3 size: 13 residues. The germline V gene encodes CDR1 MNHEY and CDR2 SVGAGI. CDR3 region: CASLSSSYNEQFF. The CDR3 coding sequence is TGTGCCAGCCTATCCAGCTCCTACAATGAGCAGTTCTTC.

The chain links TRBV28 to TRBJ1-5, with TRBD1 as a possible D gene (6 bases). This CDR3 has 15 amino acids. V dropped 3 bases and J dropped 1 base, with 10 bases sitting between them. Germline V lookup: CDR1 MDHEN, CDR2 SYDVKM. The CDR3 nucleotides read TGTGCCAGCAGTTTGCCGGGGGCGAGCAATCAGCCCCAGCATTTT. This encodes CASSLPGASNQPQHF.

A single count supports this clone. This chain links TRBV19 with TRBJ2-7; 7 positions agree with TRBD2. Germline V gene lookup returns CDR1 LNHDA and CDR2 SQIVND (reference sequence). Unmatched junction bases numbered 8, after V lost 2 bases and J lost 4 bases. This CDR3 region has 15 residues. The CDR3 DNA sequence: TGTGCCAGTAGTATATGGGCGGAGCGGGGTTACGAGCAGTACTTC. It encodes CASSIWAERGYEQYF.

The chain links TRBV28 to TRBJ2-3, with D perhaps TRBD1 (5 bases). The germline V gene has CDR1 MDHEN and CDR2 SYDVKM. The CDR3 has 13 residues. V lost 4 bases and J lost 6, with 11 bases in between. CDR3 DNA sequence: TGTGCCAGCAGTTCTACCCACAGGGATACGCAGTATTTT. Its protein product is CASSSTHRDTQYF.

V is TRBV18 and J is TRBJ2-7, with 7 positions matching TRBD1. The germline CDR1 and CDR2 sequences are KGHSH and LQKENI. This CDR3 has 13 amino acids. V trimming: 8 bases; J trimming: 2 bases; junction bases outside the gene matches: 6. This CDR3 is CASTRQGAYEQYF. CDR3 sequence (DNA): TGTGCCAGCACACGACAGGGTGCCTACGAGCAGTACTTC.

V and J are TRBV2 and TRBJ1-2, with a tentative D call TRBD1 (5 bases). The germline CDR1 and CDR2 sequences are SNHLY and FYNNEI. The CDR3 runs 12 residues. The V end lost 2 bases, the J end lost 8 bases, and 9 bases lay between the germline ends. The CDR3: CASSESGGGYTF. In DNA form, the CDR3 reads TGTGCCAGCAGTGAAAGTGGGGGAGGCTACACCTTC.

The chain has TRBV4-3 and TRBJ2-1; 10 nucleotides agree with TRBD1. CDR3 length: 19 amino acids. CDR1 is LGHNA, CDR2 YSLEER, per germline. V lost 4 bases to trimming and J lost 0 bases; unmatched junction nucleotides: 12. This chain's CDR3 is CASSRGQGGLSGSYNEQFF. Written as DNA, the CDR3 is TGCGCCAGCAGCCGCGGACAGGGGGGGCTATCGGGCTCCTACAATGAGCAGTTCTTC.

The V call is TRBV19, the J call TRBJ1-2; D unresolved. The V gene lost 1 base and the J gene lost 1 base, with 10 bases spanning the gap. Germline lookup yields CDR1 LNHDA and CDR2 SQIVND (reference sequence). The CDR3 covers 15 residues. For the CDR3, the DNA is TGTGCCAGTAGTATAGGCGGCAGACTTAACTATGGCTACACCTTC. Residues: CASSIGGRLNYGYTF.

The rearrangement links TRBV28 to TRBJ2-1, with D maybe TRBD2 (5 bases). Trimming shortened V by 7 bases and J by 15 bases, and 28 bases separated the two germline ends. The CDR3 length is 15 residues. In germline, CDR1 is MDHEN, CDR2 SYDVKM. The CDR3 is CASTESKDSKLRMFF. For the CDR3, the DNA is TGTGCCAGCACCGAGTCGAAGGACTCAAAACTAAGGATGTTCTTC.

This clone has only one observation. The rearrangement links TRBV6-5 to TRBJ1-2; 7 bases line up with TRBD1. The junction had 6 bases not matched to a gene; V was cut back by 10 bases and J by 4 bases. Germline V gene data show CDR1 as MNHEY and CDR2 as SVGAGI. This CDR3 has 12 residues. CDR3 coding DNA: TGTGCCATAAAGACAGGGAGCTATGGCTACACCTTC. It translates to CAIKTGSYGYTF.

V gene TRBV4-2 combines with J gene TRBJ1-1, with unresolved D. This CDR3 has 11 residues. Per the germline V gene, CDR1 is LGHNA and CDR2 is YNFKEQ. Trimming cost V 0 bases and J 9 bases, with 5 bases left between them. CDR3 sequence reads: CASSQEGKAFF. CDR3 in DNA: TGTGCCAGCAGCCAAGAGGGCAAAGCTTTCTTT.

This chain connects TRBV6-1 to TRBJ2-5, with 9 bases matching TRBD1. The germline V gene encodes CDR1 MNHNS and CDR2 SASEGT. After removal of 7 bases from V and 4 bases from J, the junction contained 4 bases not matched to a gene. This CDR3 is built from 13 residues. Here the CDR3 reads CASKTGGGETQYF. The CDR3 nucleotides are TGTGCCAGCAAGACAGGGGGAGGAGAGACCCAGTACTTC.

The rearrangement uses TRBV10-2 and TRBJ1-1; no clear D gene. The germline V gene encodes CDR1 WSHSY and CDR2 SAAADI. Deletions cut 10 bases from V and 1 base from J, with 16 bases between. This CDR3 region has 14 residues. The CDR3 DNA is TGCGCCACCGCACCGATTAGACAGAACACTGAAGCTTTCTTT. Translated, it gives CATAPIRQNTEAFF.

The gene calls are TRBV18 and TRBJ1-1, with 10 bases lining up with TRBD1. The V and J ends lost 1 base and 0 bases, in that order; junction bases with no gene match: 5. CDR1 is KGHSH and CDR2 is LQKENI in the germline V gene. CDR3 length: 17 residues. The CDR3 spells CASSPRRDRGLNTEAFF. As DNA, the CDR3 is TGTGCCAGCTCACCACGGCGGGACAGGGGATTGAACACTGAAGCTTTCTTT. Full variable domain (missing parts from reference TRBV18 and TRBJ1-1): NAGVMQNPRHLVRRRGQEARLRCSPMKGHSHVYWYRQLPEEGLKFMVYLQKENIIDESGMPKERFSAEFPKEGPSILRIQQVVRGDSAAYFCASSPRRDRGLNTEAFFGQGTRLTVV.

In DNA, the CDR3 is TGTGCCAGCAGCTTCTCTCGTTTTACTGAAGCTTTCTTT. It codes for CASSFSRFTEAFF. The chain uses TRBV7-3 and TRBJ1-1; no clear D gene. Germline CDR1 SGHTA, CDR2 FQGTGA. The V end was cut by 3 bases, the J end by 5 bases, with 10 bases between. The CDR3 contains 13 residues.

This clone has only one observation. The V gene is TRBV7-2, the J gene TRBJ1-3; a possible D gene is TRBD1 (6 bases). The CDR3 contains 15 residues. The germline V and J ends were trimmed by 4 bases and 2 bases, with 12 bases remaining between them. CDR1 SGHTA and CDR2 FQGNSA come from the germline V gene. DNA for the CDR3: TGTGCCAGCAGCTCTGATAGGACAGCTGGAAACACCATATATTTT. It encodes CASSSDRTAGNTIYF.